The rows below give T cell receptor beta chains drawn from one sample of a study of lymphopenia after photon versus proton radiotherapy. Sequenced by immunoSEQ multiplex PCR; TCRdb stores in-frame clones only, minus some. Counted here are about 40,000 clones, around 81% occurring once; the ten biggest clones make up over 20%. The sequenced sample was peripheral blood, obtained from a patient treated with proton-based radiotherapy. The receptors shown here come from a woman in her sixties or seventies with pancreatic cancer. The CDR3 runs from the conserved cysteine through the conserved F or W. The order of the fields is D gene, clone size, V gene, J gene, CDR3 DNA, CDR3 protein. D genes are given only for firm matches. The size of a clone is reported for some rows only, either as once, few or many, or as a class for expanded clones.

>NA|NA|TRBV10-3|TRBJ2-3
TGTGCCATCAGTGTGACAGGTTCAGATACGCAGTATTTT
CAISVTGSDTQYF
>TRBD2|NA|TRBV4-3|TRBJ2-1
TGCGCCAGCAGCCAAGATTTAAGCGGGAGCTACAATGAGCAGTTCTTC
CASSQDLSGSYNEQFF
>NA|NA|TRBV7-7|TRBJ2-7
TGTGCTAGCAGCTCTATAAAAAGGCAGACTACTGGGGAGCAGTACTTC
CASSSIKRQTTGEQYF
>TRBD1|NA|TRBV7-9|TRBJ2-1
TGTGCCAGCAGCTTTCAGGGGGCCAATGAGCAGTTCTTC
CASSFQGANEQFF
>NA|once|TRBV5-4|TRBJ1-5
TGTGCCAGCAGCCAATGGGGGACTAGCAATCAGCCCCAGCATTTT
CASSQWGTSNQPQHF
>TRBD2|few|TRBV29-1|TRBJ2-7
TGCAGCGTTGAAGATAGCGGGAGGTCCGGCGAGCAGTACTTC
CSVEDSGRSGEQYF
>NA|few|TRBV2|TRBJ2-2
TGTGCCAGCGCTATGGAGCGGGCGAACACCGGGGAGCTGTTTTTT
CASAMERANTGELFF
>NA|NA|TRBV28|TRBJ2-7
TGTGCCAGCAGTCCGGAGCCCTACGAGCAGTACTTC
CASSPEPYEQYF
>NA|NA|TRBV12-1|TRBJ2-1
TGTGCCAGCAGCGCCCCGAGCGGGACTAGCGGGAGAGAGTACAATGAGCAGTTCTTC
CASSAPSGTSGREYNEQFF
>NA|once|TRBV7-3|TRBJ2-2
TGTGCCAGCAGCCGCAGTACCGGGGAGCTGTTTTTT
CASSRSTGELFF
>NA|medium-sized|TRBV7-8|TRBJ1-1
TGTGCCAGCAGCTTTGGGGAGAACACTGAAGCTTTCTTT
CASSFGENTEAFF
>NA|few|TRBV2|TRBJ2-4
TGTGCCAGCGGGGCGTGGGTCGCCGGAGGGGCCAAAAACATTCAGTACTTC
CASGAWVAGGAKNIQYF
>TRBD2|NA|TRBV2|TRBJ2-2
TGTGCCAGCAGTGAAAGGGCTAGCGGGAGGGACACCGGGGAGCTGTTTTTT
CASSERASGRDTGELFF
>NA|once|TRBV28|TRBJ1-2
TGTGCCAGCAGTTTAGGGTCCCTACAGGATGGCTACACCTTC
CASSLGSLQDGYTF
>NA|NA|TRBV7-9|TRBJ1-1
TGTGCCAGCAGCTCAGCGGGGAACACTGAAGCTTTCTTT
CASSSAGNTEAFF
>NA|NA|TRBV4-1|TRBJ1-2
TGCGCCAGCAGCCCCCCGGGGTTCAGAGATGGCTACACCTTC
CASSPPGFRDGYTF
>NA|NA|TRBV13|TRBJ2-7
TGTGCCAGCAGTCGCCCGGGACTGGGCTCCTACGAGCAGTACTTC
CASSRPGLGSYEQYF
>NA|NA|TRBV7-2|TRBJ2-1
TGTGCCAGCAGCTTAGTCGGGAGTTCCTACAATGAGCAGTTCTTC
CASSLVGSSYNEQFF
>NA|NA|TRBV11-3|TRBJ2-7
TGTGCCAGCAGCTTAGCAGTGACCGACGGATTCTTCCACGAGCAGTACTTC
CASSLAVTDGFFHEQYF
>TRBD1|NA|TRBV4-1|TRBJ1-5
TGCGCCAGCAGCCAAGGACAGGGGGCTCGGCAGCCCCAGCATTTT
CASSQGQGARQPQHF
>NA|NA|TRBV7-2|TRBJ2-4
TGTGCCAGCAGCTCAGGTGGTTTTTTAGCCAAAAACATTCAGTACTTC
CASSSGGFLAKNIQYF
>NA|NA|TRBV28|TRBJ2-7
TGTGCCAGCAGCCCCTCCCCCGGGATAATTACCTACGAGCAGTACTTC
CASSPSPGIITYEQYF
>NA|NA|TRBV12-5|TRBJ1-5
TGTGCTAGTGTGTCCGACAGCCGCAATCAGCCCCAGCATTTT
CASVSDSRNQPQHF
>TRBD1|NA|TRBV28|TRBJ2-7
TGTGCCAGCAGCTACGACAGGGTCCTCGACGAGCAGTACTTC
CASSYDRVLDEQYF
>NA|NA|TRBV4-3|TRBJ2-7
TGCGCCAGCAGCACTGGAAGGACGGGAGCCTACGAGCAGTACTTC
CASSTGRTGAYEQYF
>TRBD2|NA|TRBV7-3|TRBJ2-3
TGTGCCAGCATTGTTTCGGGGGGTAGCACAGATACGCAGTATTTT
CASIVSGGSTDTQYF
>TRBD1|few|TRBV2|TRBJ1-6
TGTGCCAGCAGTGATCGTCAGGGGGATTCACCCCTCCACTTT
CASSDRQGDSPLHF